Below, 8 T cell receptor beta chains from the same sample are listed, as sequenced in a study of vaccination and CD4 T cells after COVID-19. Their antigens are not known. The treatment is: approximately nine-day PBMC culture with coronavirus spike peptide pools or control peptides (ViraFEST assay). Oncomine TCR Beta short-read sequencing was applied to DNA from cultured CD4+ T cells. MiXCR was run by TCRdb on the PCR reads, yielding one entry per CDR3 protein. The table records about 19,000 distinct CDR3 sequences, around 48% of them present only once. Sequencing used CD4+ T cells from blood, cultured in vitro, obtained after SARS-CoV-2 vaccination. The receptors here all came from a human donor who had recovered from COVID-19.

With regard to this clonotype: One end of the junction is discordant with germline, which a read error may explain. The chain combines TRBV6-1 with TRBJ2-3; D not resolved. Germline V gives CDR1 MNHNS, CDR2 SASEGT. This CDR3 spans 14 amino acids. The CDR3 loop reads CAISGEGGTDTQYF. CDR3 DNA: TGTGCCATCAGTGGGGAAGGAGGCACAGATACGCAGTATTTT.

There are a few counts of this clonotype. The V gene is TRBV7-2, the J gene TRBJ1-1; maybe TRBD1 (5 bases). Germline CDR1 reads SGHTA; CDR2 reads FQGNSA. The germline V and J ends were trimmed by 5 bases and 1 base, with 11 bases remaining between them. The CDR3 totals 14 residues. The CDR3 bases are TGTGCCAGCAGCCGAACACAGGAGAACACTGAAGCTTTCTTT. Its translation is CASSRTQENTEAFF.

The chain carries TRBV11-3 and TRBJ1-1; the D is unclear. This CDR3 is 14 amino acids long. The germline V and J ends were trimmed by 5 bases and 5 bases, with 15 bases remaining between them. The V gene's germline CDR1 is SGHNT and CDR2 YENEEA. The CDR3 here is CASSPVQSGTEAFF. Here the CDR3 DNA reads TGTGCCAGCAGCCCAGTGCAAAGCGGGACTGAAGCTTTCTTT.

V usage is TRBV2 and J usage is TRBJ2-3; 16 positions agree with TRBD2. Germline loops: CDR1 SNHLY, CDR2 FYNNEI. The CDR3 has 16 residues. The V and J ends lost 6 bases and 5 bases, in that order; junction bases with no gene match: 5. CDR3 residues: CASRPGLAGGKDTQYF. Here the CDR3 DNA reads TGTGCCAGCAGACCGGGACTAGCGGGGGGGAAAGATACGCAGTATTTT.

In its sample, this clonotype was seen a few times. V and J are TRBV28 and TRBJ2-7; 10 bases agree with TRBD2. The V gene's germline CDR1 is MDHEN and CDR2 SYDVKM. This CDR3 spans 16 amino acids. Trimming took 5 bases from V and 7 from J; bases not matched to a gene: 14. CDR3 loop: CASSPSAASGSDEQYF. In DNA, the CDR3 is TGTGCCAGCAGTCCGAGTGCGGCTAGCGGGAGTGATGAGCAGTACTTC. Drawing the rest from reference TRBV28 and TRBJ2-7, the complete variable domain is DVKVTQSSRYLVKRTGEKVFLECVQDMDHENMFWYRQDPGLGLRLIYFSYDVKMKEKGDIPEGYSVSREKKERFSLILESASTNQTSMYLCASSPSAASGSDEQYFGPGTRLTVT.

This clonotype was observed a handful of times. The DNA of the CDR3 is TGTGCCACCAGCACATCAACGGGGGACAGACCCTACGAGCAGTACTTC. It translates to CATSTSTGDRPYEQYF. The genes are TRBV15 and TRBJ2-7; D possibly corresponds to TRBD1 (7 bases). The CDR3 is 16 amino acids. Germline CDR1 is LNHNV and CDR2 is YYDKDF (reference sequence). Trimming removed 4 bases at V and 2 bases at J, with 18 bases between. The full variable domain, with the rest looked up from reference TRBV15 and TRBJ2-7, is DAMVIQNPRYQVTQFGKPVTLSCSQTLNHNVMYWYQQKSSQAPKLLFHYYDKDFNNEADTPDNFQSRRPNTSFCFLDIRSPGLGDTAMYLCATSTSTGDRPYEQYFGPGTRLTVT.

The CDR3 region has the DNA TGCAGTGTCCCGAGGGGGGGACTAGGCGGAGATACGCAGTATTTT. Protein product: CSVPRGGLGGDTQYF. The chain is built from TRBV20-1 and TRBJ2-3; 8 bases are shared with TRBD2. The CDR3 runs to 15 residues. V trimming: 7 bases; J trimming: 5 bases; junction bases outside the gene matches: 14. The germline V gene has CDR1 DFQATT and CDR2 SNEGSKA (reference sequence).

This sequence joins TRBV7-2 and TRBJ1-2; 12 bases map to TRBD1. Germline V gene data show CDR1 as SGHTA and CDR2 as FQGNSA. The CDR3 covers 14 residues. V lost 8 bases to trimming and J lost 6 bases; unmatched junction nucleotides: 7. DNA of the CDR3: TGTGCCAGCGGCCGGGACAGGGGGCTCAATGGCTACACCTTC. Translated, it gives CASGRDRGLNGYTF.